These 27 T cell receptor beta chains were all obtained from the same sample, sequenced in a study of blood T cells in healthy people across ages (dated by TCRdb to between 2015 and 2017). The receptor library was made with 5' RACE. The sample was run on an Illumina HiSeq 2500. The second PCR ran for roughly 7 to 11 cycles and used a J-beta primer mix along with a sample-barcoded 5' primer. TCRdb trimmed the raw reads at Q25, called clones with MiXCR and kept productive beta chains. Rows merge per CDR3 protein into single entries with the most common DNA and genes. In this sample the table shows over 500,000 distinct CDR3 sequences, about 28% of which occur a single time. Over 3.5% of the sample is in the top ten clones. In addition, the sample was reused for a study of T cells of mothers and their children.

Sequenced: blood. Receptor source: a boy between 2 and 10 years old in good health.

This clonotype was seen only a few times. This chain links TRBV12-3 or TRBV12-4 with TRBJ2-5, with TRBD2 identical over 8 bases. The J call is uncertain, as TRBJ2-7 better fits the DNA end. The CDR3 length is 15 residues. CDR3 coding DNA: TGTGCCAGCAGTCCCAGCGGGGGTCGATCCTACGAGCAGTACTTC. Translated, it gives CASSPSGGRSYEQYF.

The chain links TRBV12-3 or TRBV12-4 to TRBJ1-2, with D unclear. The ends were cut back, 3 bases at V and 4 bases at J, with 9 bases in the middle. The CDR3 length is 13 residues. CDR3 protein: CASSLLLRYGYTF. The CDR3 coding sequence is TGTGCCAGCAGTTTGCTGCTGCGCTATGGCTACACCTTC.

Note on this clonotype: This likely comes from a read error, as the CDR3 has no conserved phenylalanine or tryptophan at its end. The rearrangement joins TRBV19 to TRBJ2-1; 14 bases line up with TRBD2. CDR1 LNHDA and CDR2 SQIVND come from the germline V gene (reference sequence). CDR3 length: 17 amino acids. V was pared by 1 base and J by 7 bases, with 6 bases of the junction left unmatched. The CDR3 nucleotides are TGTGCCAGTAGTATAGGGAGACTAGCGGGAGGGCCTAATGAGCAGTTCCTC. It translates to CASSIGRLAGGPNEQFL.

The chain carries TRBV29-1 and TRBJ1-2; maybe TRBD1 (6 bases). Germline V lookup: CDR1 SQVTM, CDR2 ANQGSEA. This CDR3 has 14 residues. V shed 4 bases and J shed 6 bases, with 18 bases lying between them. The CDR3 here is CSVGWEGEMDGYTF. CDR3 sequence (DNA): TGCAGCGTTGGATGGGAGGGGGAAATGGATGGCTACACCTTC.

This clonotype has a handful of counts. This chain joins TRBV11-2 and TRBJ2-1; 9 positions match TRBD2. Unmatched junction bases numbered 4, after V lost 3 bases and J lost 1 base. The CDR3 spans 16 residues. CDR1 SGHAT and CDR2 FQNNGV come from the germline V gene. CDR3 sequence (DNA): TGTGCCAGCAGCTTTCCACTAGCGGGTTCCTACAATGAGCAGTTCTTC. Residues: CASSFPLAGSYNEQFF.

V is TRBV20-1 and J is TRBJ1-4, with 9 bases aligning to TRBD1. Germline V lookup: CDR1 DFQATT, CDR2 SNEGSKA (reference sequence). The CDR3 totals 14 residues. V shed 4 bases, J shed 4 bases, and the junction held 4 bases outside the gene matches. The CDR3 loop is CSATPGQGNEKLFF. The CDR3 nucleotides read TGCAGTGCTACCCCGGGACAGGGTAATGAAAAACTGTTTTTT.

This clonotype was observed a handful of times. The chain couples TRBV21-1 to TRBJ1-6. TRBV21-1 is labeled a pseudogene. The CDR3 is 16 residues long. The chain's CDR3 is CASSKHPGSYNSPLHF. CDR3 coding DNA: TGTGCCAGCAGCAAGCATCCGGGCTCCTATAATTCACCCCTCCACTTT.

This clonotype was counted a few times. This chain connects TRBV2 to TRBJ2-3, with D perhaps matching TRBD2 (5 bases). The length of the CDR3 is 15 residues. In germline, CDR1 is SNHLY, CDR2 FYNNEI. Trimming left V 5 bases short and J 7 bases short, with 19 bases between. CDR3 in DNA: TGTGCCAGCAGTCTCTATAGGACTGACCGTAATACGCAGTATTTT. It specifies CASSLYRTDRNTQYF.

This clonotype was recorded at least ten times. CDR3 coding DNA: TGTGCCAGCAGTTCTGGCGGGGCCCAAGAGACCCAGTACTTC. Translating it yields CASSSGGAQETQYF. The V call is TRBV12-3 or TRBV12-4, the J call TRBJ2-5; tentative D call: TRBD2 (6 bases). The CDR3 extends over 14 amino acids. Trimming took off 4 bases at V and 1 base at J, with 10 bases between the two ends.

The gene calls are TRBV10-3 and TRBJ1-5; a possible D gene is TRBD1 (5 bases). This CDR3 is built from 15 residues. V was cut by 2 bases and J by 3 bases, with 11 bases left in between. Per germline, CDR1 ENHRY and CDR2 SYGVKD. This chain's CDR3 is CAISEGQGNNQPQHF. DNA for the CDR3: TGTGCCATCAGTGAGGGGCAGGGTAACAATCAGCCCCAGCATTTT.

The J gene is TRBJ1-3, the V gene TRBV30; D might be TRBD1 (5 bases). The CDR3 loop spans 15 amino acids. Trimming cost V 2 bases and J 2 bases, with 13 bases left between them. CDR1 and CDR2 from the germline V gene are GTSNPN and SVGIG (reference sequence). For the CDR3, the DNA is TGTGCCTGGAGTCACAACCCGGGGCCTGGAAACACCATATATTTT. It yields the protein CAWSHNPGPGNTIYF.

This clonotype was picked up a small number of times. J is TRBJ2-1 and V is TRBV5-5, with 10 positions matching TRBD2. TRBJ2-7 explains the end of the DNA better; the J call may be wrong. The length of the CDR3 is 15 residues. Germline CDR1 and CDR2: SGHKS and YYEKEE (reference sequence). CDR3 nucleotides: TGTGCCAGCAGCTCAGGACTAGCGGTATCCTACGAGCAGTACTTC. Translated, it gives CASSSGLAVSYEQYF.

This clonotype was recorded many times. The rearrangement links TRBV12-3 or TRBV12-4 to TRBJ1-6, with 9 bases identical to TRBD1. The CDR3 consists of 13 residues. Trimming took 6 bases from V and 9 from J; bases not matched to a gene: 3. DNA for the CDR3: TGTGCCAGCAGGGGACAGGGCAGTTCACCCCTCCACTTT. Its translation is CASRGQGSSPLHF.

The chain has TRBV27 and TRBJ2-5; possibly TRBD2 for D (5 bases). The J call may not be correct, given that the DNA end is closer to TRBJ2-1. Germline V gene lookup returns CDR1 MNHEY and CDR2 SMNVEV (reference sequence). The CDR3 is made up of 17 amino acids. CDR3 sequence (DNA): TGTGCCTGCACCCCCCAGTTCGGCGGGTTAAACTACAATGAGCAGTTCTTC. As protein: CACTPQFGGLNYNEQFF.

The genes are TRBV20-1 and TRBJ1-2; maybe TRBD1 (5 bases). The CDR3 runs 13 residues. Looked up from germline, CDR1 is DFQATT and CDR2 is SNEGSKA (reference sequence). V lost 6 bases, J lost 7 bases, and 18 bases lay in between. The DNA of the CDR3 is TGCAGTGCGGGGGGAGGGTCTAAGGGTGGCTACACCTTC. It encodes CSAGGGSKGGYTF.

This chain uses TRBV27 with TRBJ2-5; no reliable D call. The J call may be mistaken, given a closer DNA end match to TRBJ2-7. Germline-derived CDR1 and CDR2 are MNHEY and SMNVEV (reference sequence). The CDR3 runs to 13 residues. The CDR3 sequence: CASSFRSTYEQYF. CDR3 coding DNA: TGTGCCAGCAGTTTTCGTTCGACCTACGAGCAGTACTTC.

This clonotype was seen many times. The chain has TRBV19 and TRBJ1-5; D unresolved. CDR3 length: 14 residues. Trimming took 3 bases from V and 4 from J, leaving 10 bases between them. Germline CDR1 and CDR2: LNHDA and SQIVND (reference sequence). The CDR3 DNA follows: TGTGCCAGTAGTATCCCCCGGGAGAATCAGCCCCAGCATTTT. This encodes CASSIPRENQPQHF.

This clonotype was counted at least ten times. The genes are TRBV24-1 and TRBJ1-4; D gene uncertain. The CDR3 has 8 amino acids. The germline V gene encodes CDR1 KGHDR and CDR2 SFDVKD. The CDR3 protein is CAGEKLFF. In nucleotides, the CDR3 is TGTGCAGGTGAAAAACTGTTTTTT.

This clonotype was counted a single time. The genes are TRBV19 and TRBJ2-1, with 11 bases lining up with TRBD2. The V and J ends lost 5 bases and 4 bases, in that order; junction bases with no gene match: 10. The germline V gene encodes CDR1 LNHDA and CDR2 SQIVND (reference sequence). This CDR3 is 17 amino acids long. Written as DNA, the CDR3 is TGTGCCAGTAGTGTAACCTCCGGGACTAGCGGATACAATGAGCAGTTCTTC. As protein: CASSVTSGTSGYNEQFF. Based on the CDR3 plus reference TRBV19 and TRBJ2-1, the full variable domain is DGGITQSPKYLFRKEGQNVTLSCEQNLNHDAMYWYRQDPGQGLRLIYYSQIVNDFQKGDIAEGYSVSREKKESFPLTVTSAQKNPTAFYLCASSVTSGTSGYNEQFFGPGTRLTVL.

The sample holds a few counts of this clonotype. The rearrangement links TRBV3-1 to TRBJ2-5; D is unresolved. Germline V gene sequence: CDR1 LGHDT, CDR2 YNNKEL (reference sequence). The CDR3 runs 14 residues. Trimming removed 0 bases at V and 4 bases at J, with 9 bases between. CDR3 protein: CASSQDLDRETQYF. In DNA, the CDR3 is TGTGCCAGCAGCCAAGACCTAGATCGAGAGACCCAGTACTTC.

This chain joins TRBV27 and TRBJ2-7, with D maybe TRBD1 (6 bases). The germline V and J ends were trimmed by 3 bases and 1 base, with 13 bases remaining between them. CDR3 length equals 15 residues. The germline gives CDR1 MNHEY, CDR2 SMNVEV (reference sequence). The CDR3 nucleotides read TGTGCCAGCAGTTTCACGGGACACCCTTCCTACGAGCAGTACTTC. Its translation: CASSFTGHPSYEQYF.

To note about this clonotype: Relative to the germline gene, one junction end is altered; a read error may explain this. The chain recombines TRBV24-1 with TRBJ2-3, with D possibly matching TRBD2 (5 bases). CDR3 length: 13 residues. The V gene's germline CDR1 is KGHDR and CDR2 SFDVKD. CDR3 bases: TGTGCCGCCAGTGGGAGAGACACAGATACGCAGTATTTT. Amino acids: CAASGRDTDTQYF.

This clonotype was counted a few times. V gene TRBV13 combines with J gene TRBJ2-7; 9 nucleotides line up with TRBD1. V was clipped by 5 bases and J by 3 bases; unmatched bases: 5. Germline-derived CDR1 and CDR2 are PRHDT and FYEKMQ (reference sequence). This CDR3 spans 14 amino acids. In DNA, the CDR3 is TGTGCCAGCAGCCGCCGGGGACAGGGCTACGAGCAGTACTTC. Translation: CASSRRGQGYEQYF.

This clonotype was observed a few times. The rearrangement joins TRBV12-5 to TRBJ2-6; D not certain. V lost 1 base and J 0 bases, leaving 4 bases between the germline ends. Germline loops: CDR1 LGHNT, CDR2 FRNRAP. This CDR3 spans 15 amino acids. Here the CDR3 DNA reads TGTGCTAGTGGTTTGGGACACTCTGGGGCCAACGTCCTGACTTTC. This sequence encodes CASGLGHSGANVLTF.

This clonotype was seen more than once but under ten times. The V gene is TRBV20-1, the J gene TRBJ2-1; TRBD2 matches 8 bases. This CDR3 has 17 residues. From germline, CDR1 is DFQATT and CDR2 SNEGSKA (reference sequence). With V trimmed by 5 bases and J by 0 bases, 12 bases remained unmatched. CDR3 protein: CSAESFSGALSYNEQFF. For the CDR3, the DNA is TGCAGTGCTGAATCTTTTAGCGGGGCTCTCTCCTACAATGAGCAGTTCTTC.

The J gene is TRBJ2-5, the V gene TRBV27; tentative D call: TRBD2 (6 bases). The DNA end lines up better with TRBJ2-7; the J call may be wrong. Germline CDR1 MNHEY, CDR2 SMNVEV (reference sequence). This CDR3 has 15 amino acids. Here the CDR3 DNA reads TGTGCCAGCAGTTTTAGAGGCGGGGAAACCTACGAGCAGTACTTC. Its protein product is CASSFRGGETYEQYF.

The gene calls are TRBV12-3 or TRBV12-4 and TRBJ2-7; 11 positions agree with TRBD2. The CDR3 covers 16 residues. The V and J ends lost 3 bases and 7 bases, in that order; junction bases with no gene match: 11. The CDR3 region has the DNA TGTGCCAGCAGTTTTCTCCTAGCGGGGGGTCCGAGAGAGCAGTACTTC. Amino acid sequence: CASSFLLAGGPREQYF.